The entry that follows covers one TCR beta chain sequence. Its matching antigen is unknown. This sample is drawn from a study of naive and memory T cell subsets. General observations from the study: From naive to CM, EM and EMRA, diversity decreased and Gini increased. Especially in CD8 cells, naive repertoires contained a few larger clonotypes, possibly CD45RA-re-expressing memory cells.

The beta constant-region primer was an equimolar mix of two oligonucleotides covering TRBC1 and TRBC2. Nested alpha and beta constant-region primers with the SP2 primer drove four PCR rounds on ligated cDNA. One entry per CDR3 protein results from TCRdb running MiXCR on the UMI-ligation and nested PCR reads. The data show over 110,000 distinct CDR3 sequences, roughly a fifth seen once. The CDR3 contains 18 residues. Germline loops: CDR1 LGHNT, CDR2 FRNRAP. V gave up 0 bases and J gave up 0 bases, with 17 bases separating them. Sequenced sample: naive CD8+ T cells from blood. V is TRBV12-5 and J is TRBJ2-5, with a possible D match to TRBD2 (5 bases). This TCR was sampled from a human donor in good health. The CDR3 DNA follows: TGTGCTAGTGGTTTGGTCCGGAGATACACCGGGGACCAAGAGACCCAGTACTTC. As protein: CASGLVRRYTGDQETQYF. Based on the CDR3 plus reference TRBV12-5 and TRBJ2-5, the full variable domain is DARVTQTPRHKVTEMGQEVTMRCQPILGHNTVFWYRQTMMQGLELLAYFRNRAPLDDSGMPKDRFSAEMPDATLATLKIQPSEPRDSAVYFCASGLVRRYTGDQETQYFGPGTRLLVL.